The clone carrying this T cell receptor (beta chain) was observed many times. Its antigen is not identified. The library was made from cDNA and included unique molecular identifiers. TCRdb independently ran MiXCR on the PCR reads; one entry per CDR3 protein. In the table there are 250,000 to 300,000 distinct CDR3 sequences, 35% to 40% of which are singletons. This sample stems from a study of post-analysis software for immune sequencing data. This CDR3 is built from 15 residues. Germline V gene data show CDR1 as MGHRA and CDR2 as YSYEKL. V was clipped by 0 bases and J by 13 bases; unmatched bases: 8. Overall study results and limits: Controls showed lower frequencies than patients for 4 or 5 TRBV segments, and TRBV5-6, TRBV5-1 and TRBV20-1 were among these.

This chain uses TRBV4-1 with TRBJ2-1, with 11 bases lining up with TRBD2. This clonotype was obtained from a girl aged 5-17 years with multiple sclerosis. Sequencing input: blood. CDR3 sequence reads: CASSQDVAGGLPQFF. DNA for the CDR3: TGCGCCAGCAGCCAAGACGTAGCGGGGGGGCTTCCCCAGTTCTTC.